The 29 T cell receptor beta chains in this list originate from one sample, sequenced in a study of technical replicates of blood from a few donors. Clones were sequenced by immunoSEQ multiplex PCR, and TCRdb holds only the in-frame ones, with some missing. Of tens of thousands of clones listed, approximately 89% are singletons. Sample: T cells isolated from PBMCs. The origin of the receptors is a human donor in good health.

The sample holds one count of this clone. The chain uses TRBV4-2 and TRBJ2-3, with TRBD2 identical over 8 bases. Germline CDR1 LGHNA, CDR2 YNFKEQ. V dropped 0 bases and J dropped 1; count of bases not matched to a gene: 3. The CDR3 totals 16 residues. CDR3 bases: TGTGCCAGCAGCCAAGAGGCTAGCGGGCGCACAGATACGCAGTATTTT. Its translation is CASSQEASGRTDTQYF.

The chain recombines TRBV7-2 with TRBJ2-1; 9 bases fit TRBD2. Germline V gene lookup returns CDR1 SGHTA and CDR2 FQGNSA. The V segment lost 5 bases and the J segment 4 bases; nucleotides outside the gene matches: 9. The CDR3 extends over 16 amino acids. CDR3 residues: CASSVSLAGSYNEQFF. The CDR3 region has the DNA TGTGCCAGCAGCGTCAGTCTAGCGGGATCTTACAATGAGCAGTTCTTC.

This CDR3 is CASMRFNDEQYF. CDR3 DNA sequence: TGTGCCAGTATGAGGTTTAACGACGAGCAGTACTTC. V and J are TRBV6-1 and TRBJ2-7; D is unresolved. Trimming shortened V by 9 bases and J by 5 bases, and 14 bases separated the two germline ends. CDR3 size: 12 residues. Per the germline V gene, CDR1 is MNHNS and CDR2 is SASEGT.

This clone was seen a single time. The chain carries TRBV11-2 and TRBJ2-7; 7 bases are a match to TRBD2. The CDR3 runs to 15 residues. Germline assignment: CDR1 SGHAT and CDR2 FQNNGV. The J segment lost 3 bases and the V segment lost 2 bases, leaving 7 bases of the junction unmatched. In nucleotides, the CDR3 is TGTGCCAGCAGCTTAAGTCTAGCGGACAACTACGAGCAGTACTTC. Protein: CASSLSLADNYEQYF.

J is TRBJ1-2 and V is TRBV18; D is uncertain. Between the trimmed V and J ends, which lost 1 base and 0 bases, there was a span of 12 bases. Germline CDR1 reads KGHSH; CDR2 reads LQKENI. The CDR3 covers 16 residues. CDR3: CASSPQPELANYGYTF. The CDR3 coding sequence is TGTGCCAGCTCACCACAACCGGAACTAGCTAACTATGGCTACACCTTC.

The chain carries TRBV19 and TRBJ2-1, with TRBD2 identical over 9 bases. CDR1 and CDR2 (germline): LNHDA, SQIVND (reference sequence). The CDR3 extends over 15 amino acids. Unmatched junction bases numbered 7, after V lost 0 bases and J lost 10 bases. The CDR3 DNA is TGTGCCAGTAGTATAGATCAGGGACTAGCAATCGAGCAGTTCTTC. Translating gives CASSIDQGLAIEQFF.

This chain links TRBV11-3 with TRBJ2-7, with 7 bases aligning to TRBD1. J gave up 5 bases and V 1 base, and 2 bases lay outside the gene matches. The CDR3 is made up of 13 amino acids. Germline assignment: CDR1 SGHNT and CDR2 YENEEA. CDR3 sequence (DNA): TGTGCCAGCAGCTTAGCAGGGGGACACGAGCAGTACTTC. This encodes CASSLAGGHEQYF.

J is TRBJ2-1 and V is TRBV9; maybe TRBD2 (6 bases). The CDR3 is 15 residues long. The germline V gene has CDR1 SGDLS and CDR2 YYNGEE. Trimming removed 2 bases at V and 3 bases at J, with 12 bases between. Here the CDR3 reads CASSVFDGGYNEQFF. The CDR3, as DNA: TGTGCCAGCAGCGTGTTTGACGGGGGCTACAATGAGCAGTTCTTC.

The V gene is TRBV7-2, the J gene TRBJ2-7, with D maybe TRBD1 (5 bases). CDR3 length: 15 residues. Trimming took 1 base from V and 0 from J, leaving 10 bases between them. Germline lookup yields CDR1 SGHTA and CDR2 FQGNSA. The CDR3 bases are TGTGCCAGCAGCTTAGGGCCCGACAGCTCCTACGAGCAGTACTTC. This sequence encodes CASSLGPDSSYEQYF.

The genes are TRBV11-2 and TRBJ2-7; 11 nucleotides match TRBD2. From germline, CDR1 is SGHAT and CDR2 FQNNGV. The V gene end was trimmed by 5 bases and the J gene end by 6 bases; junction bases not matched to a gene: 3. This CDR3 region has 13 residues. The CDR3, as DNA: TGTGCCAGCAGCCCTAGCGGGAGGATCGAGCAGTACTTC. It yields the protein CASSPSGRIEQYF.

The gene calls are TRBV29-1 and TRBJ1-5; D is undetermined. Germline CDR1 and CDR2: SQVTM and ANQGSEA. The CDR3 covers 10 residues. Trimming shortened V by 4 bases and J by 6 bases, and 4 bases separated the two germline ends. The CDR3 region is CSVGGQPQHF. Written as DNA, the CDR3 is TGCAGCGTTGGAGGTCAGCCCCAGCATTTT.

A single count supports this clone. The V call is TRBV14, the J call TRBJ1-2; maybe TRBD1 (5 bases). This CDR3 has 13 amino acids. CDR1 and CDR2 (germline): SGHDN, FVKESK. V lost 3 bases to trimming and J lost 4 bases, with 9 bases between them. The CDR3 DNA reads TGTGCCAGCAGCCAGGCGACAGTCTATGGCTACACCTTC. Amino acids: CASSQATVYGYTF.

This chain joins TRBV10-3 and TRBJ2-2; D ambiguous. This CDR3 contains 15 residues. CDR1 is ENHRY and CDR2 is SYGVKD in the germline V gene. Trimming left V 0 bases short and J 4 bases short, with 9 bases between. The CDR3 reads CAISESSPGTGELFF. The CDR3 DNA reads as TGTGCCATCAGTGAGTCCAGCCCAGGCACCGGGGAGCTGTTTTTT.

This chain connects TRBV10-2 to TRBJ2-2, with a tentative D call TRBD1 (5 bases). The CDR3 has 16 residues. The V and J ends lost 2 bases and 0 bases respectively, with 10 bases between them. Germline CDR1 is WSHSY and CDR2 is SAAADI. The CDR3 spells CASSESGAANTGELFF. As DNA, the CDR3 is TGCGCCAGCAGTGAGAGTGGGGCGGCGAACACCGGGGAGCTGTTTTTT.

The V gene is TRBV7-6, the J gene TRBJ2-3, with TRBD1 matching 7 bases. CDR1 is SGHVS, CDR2 FNYEAQ, per germline. Trimming cost V 4 bases and J 0 bases; bases outside gene matches: 7. The CDR3 spans 16 residues. For the CDR3, the DNA is TGTGCCAGCAGCTCCTACAGGGGACGAAGCACAGATACGCAGTATTTT. Translation: CASSSYRGRSTDTQYF.

The chain employs TRBV2 and TRBJ1-2; D is unresolved. CDR1 SNHLY and CDR2 FYNNEI come from the germline V gene. The V end lost 2 bases, the J end lost 7 bases, and 5 bases lay between the germline ends. The CDR3 is 11 amino acids. Written as DNA, the CDR3 is TGTGCCAGCAGTGAACTGTTTGGCTACACCTTC. As protein: CASSELFGYTF. Drawing the rest from reference TRBV2 and TRBJ1-2, the complete variable domain is EPEVTQTPSHQVTQMGQEVILRCVPISNHLYFYWYRQILGQKVEFLVSFYNNEISEKSEIFDDQFSVERPDGSNFTLKIRSTKLEDSAMYFCASSELFGYTFGSGTRLTVV.

The chain has TRBV11-2 and TRBJ2-1; the match to TRBD2 covers 8 bases. Germline values: CDR1 SGHAT, CDR2 FQNNGV. This CDR3 has 16 residues. V lost 5 bases and J lost 3; bases outside the gene matches: 9. As DNA, the CDR3 is TGTGCCAGCAGCCCACCGAGCGGGGGACTCTACAATGAGCAGTTCTTC. As protein: CASSPPSGGLYNEQFF.

The rearrangement links TRBV19 to TRBJ1-1; D unclear. V shed 5 bases and J shed 1 base, with 8 bases lying between them. Germline CDR1 reads LNHDA; CDR2 reads SQIVND (reference sequence). This CDR3 contains 13 residues. CDR3 sequence: CASSFQWNTEAFF. In DNA form, the CDR3 reads TGTGCCAGTAGTTTCCAGTGGAACACTGAAGCTTTCTTT.

Written as DNA, the CDR3 is TGTGCCTGGAGGCGGGGTCAAGAGACCCAGTACTTC. It codes for CAWRRGQETQYF. V and J are TRBV30 and TRBJ2-5; the D gene is possibly TRBD2 (6 bases). The germline CDR1 and CDR2 sequences are GTSNPN and SVGIG (reference sequence). Trimming pared 3 bases from V and 2 bases from J, leaving 7 bases between. The CDR3 totals 12 residues. Full variable domain (outside the CDR3, taken from reference TRBV30 and TRBJ2-5): SQTIHQWPATLVQPVGSPLSLECTVEGTSNPNLYWYRQAAGRGLQLLFYSVGIGQISSEVPQNLSASRPQDRQFILSSKKLLLSDSGFYLCAWRRGQETQYFGPGTRLLVL.

The J gene is TRBJ2-3, the V gene TRBV9; 8 bases match TRBD1. The CDR3 extends over 16 amino acids. Trimming removed 1 base from V and 3 bases from J; junction bases left unmatched: 7. Looked up from germline, CDR1 is SGDLS and CDR2 is YYNGEE. CDR3 DNA sequence: TGTGCCAGCAGCGTAATCCCAGGGGGCATTACAGATACGCAGTATTTT. Translating gives CASSVIPGGITDTQYF.

This sequence joins TRBV9 and TRBJ2-7, with TRBD2 identical over 7 bases. The CDR3 extends over 14 amino acids. V lost 5 bases, J lost 6 bases, and 11 bases stayed unmatched. CDR1 and CDR2 from the germline V gene are SGDLS and YYNGEE. The CDR3 bases are TGTGCCAGCAGGCCCGGACTAGGAAACACCGAGCAGTACTTC. As protein: CASRPGLGNTEQYF. Using reference TRBV9 and TRBJ2-7 for the parts outside the CDR3, the full variable domain is DSGVTQTPKHLITATGQRVTLRCSPRSGDLSVYWYQQSLDQGLQFLIQYYNGEERAKGNILERFSAQQFPDLHSELNLSSLELGDSALYFCASRPGLGNTEQYFGPGTRLTVT.

This clone was found a few times. The V and J genes are TRBV11-1 and TRBJ1-5; a weak D match, TRBD1 (5 bases). There are 14 residues in the CDR3. Germline V lookup: CDR1 SGHAT, CDR2 FQDESV (reference sequence). The germline V and J ends were trimmed by 3 bases and 6 bases, with 12 bases remaining between them. CDR3: CASSLGGRGQPQHF. The CDR3 bases are TGTGCCAGCAGCTTGGGGGGACGGGGTCAGCCCCAGCATTTT.

The chain recombines TRBV25-1 with TRBJ1-2; 8 bases align to TRBD1. There are 15 residues in the CDR3. Per germline, CDR1 MGHDK and CDR2 SYGVNS. V gave up 3 bases and J gave up 1 base; unmatched junction bases: 4. This CDR3 reads CASSDPQGVNYGYTF. CDR3 bases: TGTGCCAGCAGTGATCCACAGGGGGTTAACTATGGCTACACCTTC.

V gene TRBV7-6 combines with J gene TRBJ2-5; 12 bases are a match to TRBD2. CDR3 length: 15 amino acids. J was trimmed by 4 bases and V by 4 bases; bases with no gene match: 4. CDR1 SGHVS and CDR2 FNYEAQ come from the germline V gene. CDR3 sequence (DNA): TGTGCCAGCAGCTCACTAGCGGGAGGAGGAGAGACCCAGTACTTC. Its protein is CASSSLAGGGETQYF.

This clone was recorded once. The chain couples TRBV30 to TRBJ2-7; 11 nucleotides align to TRBD2. Trimming at V came to 3 bases and at J to 4 bases, leaving 5 bases not matched to a gene. This CDR3 comprises 14 residues. Germline loops: CDR1 GTSNPN, CDR2 SVGIG (reference sequence). The CDR3 region is CAWRLAGDLYEQYF. The CDR3 bases are TGTGCCTGGAGACTAGCGGGAGATTTGTACGAGCAGTACTTC.

J is TRBJ1-2 and V is TRBV27; D may be TRBD1 (5 bases). The germline V gene has CDR1 MNHEY and CDR2 SMNVEV (reference sequence). V was trimmed by 5 bases and J by 9 bases, leaving 16 bases between them. The CDR3 consists of 13 residues. The CDR3 protein is CASSKEAGRSYTF. The CDR3 coding sequence is TGTGCCAGCAGTAAGGAGGCGGGGCGAAGCTACACCTTC.

The chain employs TRBV21-1 and TRBJ1-1. TRBV21-1 represents a pseudogene. The CDR3 is 18 amino acids. Written as DNA, the CDR3 is TGTGCCAGCAGCAAAGCGCTCGGGGCAGGGAGGCGAGGCACTGAAGCTTTCTTT. Translation: CASSKALGAGRRGTEAFF.

The V gene is TRBV5-1, the J gene TRBJ2-7; tentative D call: TRBD1 (6 bases). This CDR3 has 15 amino acids. V lost 0 bases and J 2 bases, leaving 12 bases between the germline ends. In germline, CDR1 is SGHRS, CDR2 YFSETQ. For the CDR3, the DNA is TGCGCCAGCAGCTTGGGGGGGCTATACCCCTACGAGCAGTACTTC. Amino acid sequence: CASSLGGLYPYEQYF.

The rearrangement joins TRBV14 to TRBJ2-1; D is perhaps TRBD2 (5 bases). CDR1 SGHDN and CDR2 FVKESK come from the germline V gene. Trimming took off 0 bases at V and 4 bases at J, with 10 bases between the two ends. The CDR3 loop spans 15 amino acids. CDR3 coding DNA: TGTGCCAGCAGCCAAGAGTCTAGCTCATACAATGAGCAGTTCTTC. Protein product: CASSQESSSYNEQFF.